This T cell receptor (beta chain) was identified in a study of cytomegalovirus exposure and HLA in healthy donors. Study-wide findings and caveats: The authors confirmed in vitro that a few CMV-associated chains were specific for CMV antigens. Indistinguishability led to the exclusion of some V segments, TRBV6-2 and TRBV6-3 included.

For this clone: The antigen remains undetermined.

Looked up from germline, CDR1 is MGHRA and CDR2 is YSYEKL. Trimming removed 0 bases from V and 10 bases from J, with 22 bases in between. CDR3 length: 17 residues. In the PCR, 60 Vbeta and 13 Jbeta primers were used. The repertoire was sequenced with immunoSEQ multiplex PCR; TCRdb's copy has only in-frame clones and lacks some. The data contain roughly 160,000 clones, 80% to 85% of them seen just once; the ten biggest clones take up 0.8% to 1.3%. This chain joins TRBV4-1 and TRBJ2-4; D gene ambiguous. Sample: PBMCs. This receptor was obtained from a man aged 30 to 39 in good health and CMV-seronegative. The CDR3 nucleotides are TGCGCCAGCAGCCAAGAGATACTCAGATCCCCGACAAGGATTCAGTACTTC. This sequence encodes CASSQEILRSPTRIQYF.